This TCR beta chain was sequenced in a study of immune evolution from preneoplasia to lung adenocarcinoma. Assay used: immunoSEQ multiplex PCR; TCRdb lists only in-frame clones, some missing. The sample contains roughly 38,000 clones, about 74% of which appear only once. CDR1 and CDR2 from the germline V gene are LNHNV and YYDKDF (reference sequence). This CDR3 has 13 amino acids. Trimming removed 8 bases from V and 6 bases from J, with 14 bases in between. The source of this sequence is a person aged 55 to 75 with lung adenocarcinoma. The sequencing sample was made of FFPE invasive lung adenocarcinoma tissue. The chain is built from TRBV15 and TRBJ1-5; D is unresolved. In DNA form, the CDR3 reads TGTGCCACCCGGAGTGCTCCCCCTCAGCCCCAGCATTTT. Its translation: CATRSAPPQPQHF.